Listed below are T cell receptor beta chains from one sample, sequenced in a study of blood T cell repertoires in COVID-19. The protocol was immunoSEQ multiplex PCR, while the TCRdb copy is restricted to in-frame clones and leaves out a portion. The table records some 400,000 clones, around 90% of them present only once. Sequencing was done on a sample of peripheral blood. All receptors derive from a man younger than 30 with active or convalescent COVID-19. Each CDR3 is given with its conserved first and last residue.

v_gene	j_gene	len	CDR3aa
TRBV28	TRBJ2-5	14	CASGYPRGGETQYF
TRBV5-1	TRBJ1-2	14	CASSGPQTGYGYTF
TRBV28	TRBJ2-7	14	CASSLGGSSYEQYF
TRBV6-2/TRBV6-3	TRBJ2-6	18	CASSSQYRESSGANVLTF
TRBV7-9	TRBJ2-5	13	CASTTSYQETQYF
TRBV7-8	TRBJ1-1	15	CASSLGQAKNTEAFF
TRBV4-2	TRBJ2-1	13	CASSQEQRNEQFF
TRBV10-2	TRBJ1-4	15	CASSEPDRGKEKLFF
TRBV3-1/TRBV3-2	TRBJ1-2	15	CASSLSAVSDYGYTF
TRBV2	TRBJ1-2	15	CASSRTDSIRYGYTF
TRBV4-3	TRBJ1-1	15	CASSLGQGGNTEAFF
TRBV25-1	TRBJ1-5	15	CASSPWRGQVQPQHF
TRBV4-1	TRBJ1-1	17	CASSQVLRQGENTEAFF
TRBV5-1	TRBJ1-1	15	CASSSQGTGGIQAFF
TRBV28	TRBJ2-5	12	CASRQGGETQYF
TRBV28	TRBJ1-2	17	CASSPSTGGPFNYGYTF
TRBV5-1	TRBJ1-4	15	CASSPGSATNEKLFF
TRBV7-3	TRBJ2-3	18	CASSLSPSSGGLADTQYF
TRBV7-9	TRBJ2-5	13	CASSPQGGETQYF
TRBV5-4	TRBJ1-6	17	CASSRGGASSYNSPLHF
TRBV7-2	TRBJ2-1	18	CASSLFLTSGGITDEQFF
TRBV6-5	TRBJ2-7	16	CASSYGASGSSYEQYF
TRBV19	TRBJ2-5	16	CASSTYPGQGWETQYF
TRBV3-1/TRBV3-2	TRBJ1-1	13	CASSQSSGTEAFF
TRBV9	TRBJ2-7	15	CASSPTGGWGYEQYF
TRBV19	TRBJ2-6	15	CASRRQRWGANVLTF
TRBV2	TRBJ1-5	12	CASRRGDQPQHF
TRBV18	TRBJ1-4	13	CASSPLGGEKLFF
TRBV7-2	TRBJ1-1	13	CASSYPGTDKAFF
TRBV7-6	TRBJ2-5	16	CASSLGGQGAQETQYF
TRBV4-3	TRBJ1-4	15	CASSQVTGPNEKLFF
TRBV7-3	TRBJ1-1	14	CASSPLRESTEAFF
TRBV5-1	TRBJ2-3	15	CASSSSSGGTDTQYF
TRBV7-2	TRBJ1-4	15	CASSIRQGGGEKLFF
TRBV11-3	TRBJ2-2	17	CASSLDYPREGTGELFF
TRBV16	TRBJ2-7	14	CASSPGQGMGEQYF
TRBV29-1	TRBJ2-7	12	CSIGQENYEQYF
TRBV19	TRBJ1-5	14	CASRGQGLDQPQHF
TRBV4-2	TRBJ2-2	19	CASSQPPGLAGLNTGELFF
TRBV9	TRBJ1-4	15	CASSTRTGPNEKLFF
TRBV10-2	TRBJ2-1	16	CASSESTGNLYNEQFF
TRBV6-2/TRBV6-3	TRBJ1-6	16	CASSGRLGSGNSPLHF
TRBV28	TRBJ2-7	14	CASSATGESYEQYF
TRBV19	TRBJ1-5	15	CASSLRTGIGQPQHF
TRBV5-1	TRBJ1-4	20	CASSSSSPTGSAFANEKLFF
TRBV7-8	TRBJ2-2	15	CASSLRDRFTGELFF
TRBV7-3	TRBJ2-1	14	CASSSDGRGNEQFF
TRBV6-5	TRBJ1-5	14	CASDRDPYNQPQHF